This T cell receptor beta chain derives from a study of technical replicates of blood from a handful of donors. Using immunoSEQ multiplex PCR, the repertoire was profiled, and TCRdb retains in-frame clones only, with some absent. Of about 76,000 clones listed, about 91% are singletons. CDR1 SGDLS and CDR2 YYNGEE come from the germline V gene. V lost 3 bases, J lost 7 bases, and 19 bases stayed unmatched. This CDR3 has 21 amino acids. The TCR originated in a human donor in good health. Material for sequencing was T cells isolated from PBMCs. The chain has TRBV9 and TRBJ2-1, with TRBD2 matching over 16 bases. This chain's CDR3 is CASSGHPRGTSGGEVRNEQFF. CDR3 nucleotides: TGTGCCAGCAGCGGACACCCCAGAGGGACTAGCGGGGGGGAAGTTCGGAATGAGCAGTTCTTC.